This TCR beta chain was captured in a study of T cells in Graves' hyperthyroidism and ophthalmopathy. Regarding the study as a whole: Onset of ophthalmopathy came a median around 7.1 months after the model predicted it.

J lost 4 bases, V lost 4 bases, and 10 bases had no gene match. This CDR3 has 15 amino acids. Germline V gives CDR1 ENHRY, CDR2 SYGVKD. Many counts were recorded for this clonotype. The antigen is unknown. Amplification yielded TCR beta CDR3 regions, with RNA transcripts as the source. TCR CDR3 regions were first amplified by RT-PCR with HTBI primers. TCRdb passed the multiplex PCR reads through MiXCR, listing each CDR3 protein once. The sample yields fewer than 350,000 distinct CDR3 sequences, around 18% seen once. Each person with ophthalmopathy scored at least 3 on the Clinical Activity Score, reached NOSPECS grade 4 or higher, and had been ill under 3 months. Exclusion criteria comprised uncontrolled infection, other autoimmune disease, pregnancy or lactation. PBMCs were sourced from more than 9 ml fresh peripheral blood.

Sequencing input: blood. The chain uses TRBV10-3 and TRBJ2-7; 7 bases are shared with TRBD2. This clonotype was obtained from a woman aged 40-49 years with Graves' ophthalmopathy. The CDR3 region has the DNA TGTGCCATCAGTGTTGTTAGAACTAGCGAGTACGAGCAGTACTTC. Protein product: CAISVVRTSEYEQYF.